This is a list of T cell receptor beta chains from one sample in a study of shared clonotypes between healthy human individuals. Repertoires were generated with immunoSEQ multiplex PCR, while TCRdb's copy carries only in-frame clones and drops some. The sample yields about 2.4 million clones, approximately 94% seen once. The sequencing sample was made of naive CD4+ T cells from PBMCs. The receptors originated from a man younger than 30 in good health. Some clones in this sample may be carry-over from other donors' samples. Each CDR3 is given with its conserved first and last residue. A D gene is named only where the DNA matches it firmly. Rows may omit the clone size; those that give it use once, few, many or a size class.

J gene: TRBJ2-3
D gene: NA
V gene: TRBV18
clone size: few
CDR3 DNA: TGTGCCAGCTCACCGGGGATCACAGATACGCAGTATTTT
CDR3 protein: CASSPGITDTQYF

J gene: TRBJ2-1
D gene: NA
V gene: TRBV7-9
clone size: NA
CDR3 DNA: TGTGCCAGCAGCTTAGCCTCGGGCAGGGGTCCGAATGAGCAGTTCTTC
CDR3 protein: CASSLASGRGPNEQFF

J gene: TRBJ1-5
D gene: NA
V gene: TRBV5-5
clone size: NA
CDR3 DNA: TGTGCCAGCAGCCCCCAGGTGGGGGTTGGTCAGCCCCAGCATTTT
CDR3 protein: CASSPQVGVGQPQHF

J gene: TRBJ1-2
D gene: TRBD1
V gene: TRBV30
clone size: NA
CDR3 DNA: TGTGCCTGGAGTGTATGGGGGAGGGGGCGGGAAGGTGGCTACACCTTC
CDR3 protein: CAWSVWGRGREGGYTF

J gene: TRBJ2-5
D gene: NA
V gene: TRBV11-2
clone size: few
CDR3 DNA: TGTGCCAGCAGCTTCTCCAGCGGGCCGGGAGAGACCCAGTACTTC
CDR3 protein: CASSFSSGPGETQYF

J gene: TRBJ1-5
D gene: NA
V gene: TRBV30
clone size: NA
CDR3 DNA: TGTGCCTGGAGTGTAGGCCCAGGGAGGTATCAGCCCCAGCATTTT
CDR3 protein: CAWSVGPGRYQPQHF

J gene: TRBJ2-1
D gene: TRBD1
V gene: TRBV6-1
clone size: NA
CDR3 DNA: TGTGCCAGCAGGGACAGGGATGAGCAGTTCTTC
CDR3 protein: CASRDRDEQFF

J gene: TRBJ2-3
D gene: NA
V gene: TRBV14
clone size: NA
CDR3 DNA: TGTGCCAGCAGCCAAGCCTGGGGGCGATTAGATACGCAGTATTTT
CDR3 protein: CASSQAWGRLDTQYF

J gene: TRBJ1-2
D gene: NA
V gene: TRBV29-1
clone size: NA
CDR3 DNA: TGCAGCGTTGAGCGGCAGATGAACTATGGCTACACCTTC
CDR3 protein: CSVERQMNYGYTF

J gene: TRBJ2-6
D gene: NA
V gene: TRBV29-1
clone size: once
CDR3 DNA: TGCAGCGTTGAAACACGGCAACGGAATTACTCTGGGGCCAACGTCCTGACTTTC
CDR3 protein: CSVETRQRNYSGANVLTF

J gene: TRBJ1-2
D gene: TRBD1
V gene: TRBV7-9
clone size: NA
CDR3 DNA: TGTGCCAGCAGCGCCGGAGGGGGCGGCTATGGCTACACCTTC
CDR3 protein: CASSAGGGGYGYTF

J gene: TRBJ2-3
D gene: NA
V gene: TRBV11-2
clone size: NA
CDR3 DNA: TGTGCCAGCAGCTTACCCGGGGCAGATACGCAGTATTTT
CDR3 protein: CASSLPGADTQYF

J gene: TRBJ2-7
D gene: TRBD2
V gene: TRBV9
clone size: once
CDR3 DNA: TGTGCCAGCAGCCCGACTAGCGGTCCCTACGAGCAGTACTTC
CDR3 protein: CASSPTSGPYEQYF

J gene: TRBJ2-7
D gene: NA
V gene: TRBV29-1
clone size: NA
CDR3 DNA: TGCAGCGTTGTGGGGGAAAGCTCCTACGAGCAGTACTTC
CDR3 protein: CSVVGESSYEQYF

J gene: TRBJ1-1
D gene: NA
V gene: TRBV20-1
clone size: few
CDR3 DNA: TGCAGTGCTAGAAAGCAGGTGCCTGCGGTCTTT
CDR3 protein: CSARKQVPAVF

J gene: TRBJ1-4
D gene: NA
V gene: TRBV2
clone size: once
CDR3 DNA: TGTGCCAGCAAGGGAGGGCCGGCCCAAAAACTGTTTTTT
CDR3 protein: CASKGGPAQKLFF

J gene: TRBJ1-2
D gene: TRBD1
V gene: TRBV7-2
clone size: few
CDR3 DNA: TGTGCCAGCAGCTTACTCGGGACAGTTGATGGCTACACCTTC
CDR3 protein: CASSLLGTVDGYTF